The present T cell receptor (beta chain) was sequenced within a study of CXCR3-negative and CXCR3-positive naive CD8 T cells. Findings and caveats of the study: TRB CDR3s were more hydrophobic in CXCR3-positive than in CXCR3-negative naive cells.

Turning to this clonotype: Its matching antigen is unknown.

The TRB libraries of cDNA were built by UMI-labeled 5' RACE. Reanalyzing the 5' RACE reads, TCRdb keeps one entry per CDR3 protein, without DNA. The repertoire shows about 130,000 distinct CDR3 sequences; the top ten hold about 0.54%. About 310,000 cells per CD8+ T cell subset were flow-sorted in triplicate. Sequencing used naive CXCR3+ CD8+ T cells from blood. As for subset: CD45RO-CCR7+CD27+CD95- naive CD8+ T cells expressing CXCR3 (TNR3+). The clonotype originates from a human donor in good health. Some clones in this sample may be carry-over from other donors' samples.

Here the CDR3 reads CASSSPGRGEYEQYF. The J gene is TRBJ2-7, the V gene TRBV7-9; TCRdb designates TRBD1, a call that cannot be tested without DNA. The CDR3 spans 15 residues. Per the germline V gene, CDR1 is SEHNR and CDR2 is FQNEAQ (reference sequence).